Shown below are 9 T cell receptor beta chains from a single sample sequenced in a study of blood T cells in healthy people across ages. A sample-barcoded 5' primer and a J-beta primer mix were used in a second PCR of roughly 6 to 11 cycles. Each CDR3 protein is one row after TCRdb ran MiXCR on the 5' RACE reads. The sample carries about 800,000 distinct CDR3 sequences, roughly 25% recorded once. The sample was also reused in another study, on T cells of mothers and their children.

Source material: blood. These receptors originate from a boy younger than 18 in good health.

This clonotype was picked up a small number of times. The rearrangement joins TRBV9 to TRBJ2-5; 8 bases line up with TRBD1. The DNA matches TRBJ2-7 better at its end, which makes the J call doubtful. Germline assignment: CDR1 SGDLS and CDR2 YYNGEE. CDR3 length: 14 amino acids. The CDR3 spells CASSTGTGDYEQYF. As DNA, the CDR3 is TGTGCCAGCAGCACCGGGACAGGCGACTACGAGCAGTACTTC.

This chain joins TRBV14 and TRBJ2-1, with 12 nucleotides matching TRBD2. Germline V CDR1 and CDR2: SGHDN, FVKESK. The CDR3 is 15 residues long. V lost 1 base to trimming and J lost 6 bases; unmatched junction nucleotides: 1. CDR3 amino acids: CASSQGTSGINEQFF. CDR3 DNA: TGTGCCAGCAGCCAAGGGACTAGCGGGATCAATGAGCAGTTCTTC.

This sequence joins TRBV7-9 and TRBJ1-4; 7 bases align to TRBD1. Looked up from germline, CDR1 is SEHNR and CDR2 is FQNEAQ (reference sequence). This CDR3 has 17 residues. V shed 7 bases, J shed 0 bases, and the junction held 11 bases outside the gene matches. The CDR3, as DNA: TGTGCCAGCAAAGCCCAGGGGGGGGTTGCAACTAATGAAAAACTGTTTTTT. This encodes CASKAQGGVATNEKLFF.

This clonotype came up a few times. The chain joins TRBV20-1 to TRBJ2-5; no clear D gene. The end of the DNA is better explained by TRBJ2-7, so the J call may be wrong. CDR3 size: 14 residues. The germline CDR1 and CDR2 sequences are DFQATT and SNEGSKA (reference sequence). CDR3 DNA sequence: TGCAGTGCTATGCTTGGAACGACCTCCTACGAGCAGTACTTC. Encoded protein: CSAMLGTTSYEQYF.

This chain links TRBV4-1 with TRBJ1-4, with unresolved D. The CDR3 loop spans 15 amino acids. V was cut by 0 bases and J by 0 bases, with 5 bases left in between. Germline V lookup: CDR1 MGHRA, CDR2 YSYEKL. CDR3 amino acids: CASSQDSSTNEKLFF. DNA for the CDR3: TGCGCCAGCAGCCAAGACAGCTCAACTAATGAAAAACTGTTTTTT.

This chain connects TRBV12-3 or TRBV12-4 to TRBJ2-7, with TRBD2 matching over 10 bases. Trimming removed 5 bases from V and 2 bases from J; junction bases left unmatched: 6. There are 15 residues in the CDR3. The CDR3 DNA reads TGTGCCAGCAGTACCGGGACTAGCGAGGCCTACGAGCAGTACTTC. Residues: CASSTGTSEAYEQYF.

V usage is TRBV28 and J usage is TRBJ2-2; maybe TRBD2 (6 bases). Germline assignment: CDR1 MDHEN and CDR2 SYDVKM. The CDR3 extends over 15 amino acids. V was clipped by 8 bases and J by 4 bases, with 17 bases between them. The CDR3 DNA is TGTGCCAGCGGAACCGGGACTCTCACCACCGGGGAGCTGTTTTTT. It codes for CASGTGTLTTGELFF.

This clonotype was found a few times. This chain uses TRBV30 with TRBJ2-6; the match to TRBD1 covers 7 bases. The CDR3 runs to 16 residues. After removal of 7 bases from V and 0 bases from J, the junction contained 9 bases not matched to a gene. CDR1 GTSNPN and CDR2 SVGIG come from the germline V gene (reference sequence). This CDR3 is CASPGQTSSGANVLTF. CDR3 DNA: TGTGCCTCTCCGGGACAGACGAGCTCTGGGGCCAACGTCCTGACTTTC.

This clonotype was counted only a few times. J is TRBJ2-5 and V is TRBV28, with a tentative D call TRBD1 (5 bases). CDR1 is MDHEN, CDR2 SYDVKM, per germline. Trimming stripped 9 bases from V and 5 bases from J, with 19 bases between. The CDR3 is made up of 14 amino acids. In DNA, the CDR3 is TGTGCCAGTAAGGGGATTTTGACTCTGGAGACCCAGTACTTC. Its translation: CASKGILTLETQYF.